This note documents a single TCR beta chain sequence. What it recognizes is unknown. The data originate from a study of T cell repertoires in cytomegalovirus infection. Looked up from germline, CDR1 is MNHEY and CDR2 is SVGAGI. V lost 4 bases and J lost 3; bases outside the gene matches: 5. This CDR3 has 16 residues. TCRdb reprocessed the reads with MiXCR, giving one entry per CDR3 protein. The profile shows some 590,000 distinct CDR3 sequences, just under 40% of them singletons. The sequencing used cultured PBMCs, collected from culture after CMV antigen stimulation. This TCR was recovered from a human donor in good health (CMV status not recorded). Some clones in this sample may be carry-over from other donors' samples. The chain is built from TRBV6-5 and TRBJ2-1; TRBD2 agrees at 11 bases. In DNA form, the CDR3 reads TGTGCCAGCAGTTCGCCTCTAGCGGGGGGCTACAATGAGCAGTTCTTC. It translates to CASSSPLAGGYNEQFF.